The subject of this entry is one T cell receptor (beta chain). Its antigen is not known. Sequenced material consisted of expressed TCRB transcripts (all of the isolated RNA was reverse transcribed). Some 3.6 million reads was the average for naive, central memory and regulatory T cell samples. Sequenced by immunoSEQ multiplex PCR; TCRdb stores in-frame clones only, minus some. The table shows more than 150,000 clones, with approximately 10% occurring only once. Looked up from germline, CDR1 is SGHTA and CDR2 is FQGNSA. The CDR3 has 14 residues. V lost 5 bases to trimming and J lost 5 bases; unmatched junction nucleotides: 2. This entry belongs to a study of beta chain features in type 1 diabetes. Study-wide results and caveats: Among all four CD4+ subsets, Type 1 diabetes patients had TCRB CDR3s that were moderately but significantly shorter.

Purities over 98% were achieved in all sorted populations. This TCR came from a woman aged 30 to 39 with type 1 diabetes. The chain is built from TRBV7-2 and TRBJ2-1; 11 positions match TRBD2. Sequenced input: central memory CD4+ T cells from blood. This chain's CDR3 is CASSKGLADNEQFF. The CDR3 nucleotides are TGTGCCAGCAGCAAGGGACTAGCGGACAATGAGCAGTTCTTC.